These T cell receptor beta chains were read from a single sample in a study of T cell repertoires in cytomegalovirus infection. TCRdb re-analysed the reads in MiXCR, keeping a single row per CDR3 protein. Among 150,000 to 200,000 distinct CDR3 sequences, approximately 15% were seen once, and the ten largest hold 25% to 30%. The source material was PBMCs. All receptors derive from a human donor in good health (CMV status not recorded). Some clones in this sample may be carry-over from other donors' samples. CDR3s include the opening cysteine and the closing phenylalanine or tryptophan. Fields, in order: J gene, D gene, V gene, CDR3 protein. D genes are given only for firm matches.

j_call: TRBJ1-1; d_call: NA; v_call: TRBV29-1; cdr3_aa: CSVGRLLVNTEAFF
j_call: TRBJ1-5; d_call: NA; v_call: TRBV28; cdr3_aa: CASSSQLYSNQPQHF
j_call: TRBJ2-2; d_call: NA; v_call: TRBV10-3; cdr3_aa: CAIKTKNTGELFF
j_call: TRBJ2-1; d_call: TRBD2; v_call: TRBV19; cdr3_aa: CASSITLAGDSYNEQFF
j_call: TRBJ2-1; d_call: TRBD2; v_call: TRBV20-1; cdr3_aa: CSALATSGSYNEQFF
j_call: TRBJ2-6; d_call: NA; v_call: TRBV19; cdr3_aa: CASGRQASSGANVLTF
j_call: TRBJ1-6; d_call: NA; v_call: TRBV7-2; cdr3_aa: CASSLDPGGSPLHF
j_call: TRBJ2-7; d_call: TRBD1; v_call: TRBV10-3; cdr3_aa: CAISESTGSNYEQYF
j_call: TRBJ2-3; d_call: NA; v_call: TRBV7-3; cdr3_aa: CASSSKGADTQYF
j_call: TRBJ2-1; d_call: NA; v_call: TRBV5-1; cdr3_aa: CASSLGEWRNEQFF
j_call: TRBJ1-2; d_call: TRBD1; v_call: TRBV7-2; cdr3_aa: CASSLDGGQGYGYTF
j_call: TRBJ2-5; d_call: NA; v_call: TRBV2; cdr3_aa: CASGTETQYF